This T cell receptor (beta chain) was recovered during a study of CD4 T cells in relation to SARS-CoV-2 and coronaviruses (dated by TCRdb to the early 2020s). Broadly, across the study: In the ViraFEST assay, PBMCs were grown with antigen for roughly ten days, and TCR beta CDR3s were then sequenced to identify antigen-specific clonal expansions. The Adaptive Biotechnologies TCR-sequencing kit was used for samples from a few pre-COVID donors and for the naive versus memory experiments, whereas the other data were Illumina-based. Expansion assays from other donors in the study were sequenced with a different, Illumina-based TCR-beta assay. Among the approximately 12 convalescent patients, 8 males and 4 females were included, and two of the subjects were Hispanic. The study assessed, at the TCR clonotype level, memory CD4+ T cell crossreactivity between SARS-CoV-2 and common cold coronavirus spike proteins. Using patient-derived lymphoblastoid cell lines, the shared crossreactive spike epitopes were mapped to their HLA restriction. Across all 12 patients in the full convalescent cohort, ages ranged from about 21 to 75 years, with a median of 38. The paper's findings and limits, for the study overall: In about two thirds of donors, memory CD4+ clonotypes turned up that crossrecognized SARS-CoV-2 and at least one common cold coronavirus spike. The study was constrained by small numbers of patients and of tested TCRs. Significantly weaker SARS-CoV-2-driven expansion was shown by crossreactive clones than by monoreactive clones, consistent with antigenic imprinting. No donor contributed both pre-pandemic and post-infection samples, which limited tracing the source of pre-existing responses. Crossreactivity analysis centred on spike protein, so crossreactivity against other viral proteins was not assessed. Sequencing naive versus memory cells indicated that the assay picks up memory recall responses, not primary responses primed during culture.

The CDR3 starts with the cysteine, ends with the phenylalanine, and has 13 residues. Only the CDR3 DNA stays, 39 bases, in frame from base 1. For CDR1 and CDR2, the germline V gene (reference sequence) lists GTSNPN and SVGIG. V and J lose 1 base and 5 bases, and a span of 9 bases separates them. Survey-level immunoSEQ TCR-beta sequencing was performed on DNA from CEF-cultured naive and memory CD4+ T cells. On the authors' methods: During preprocessing, nonproductive sequences were removed, as were CDR3s that did not start with C, did not end with F or W, or were shorter than 7 amino acids. The MANAFEST web app identified antigen-specific clonotypes based on expansion compared with the reference and other culture wells. A clone was considered positive if the clone showed significant expansion compared with the reference culture in 2 of 3 replicate wells at an FDR below 0.05. To be called positive, a clone also had to show significant expansion compared with every other tandem well and an odds ratio greater than 5. Cultured and uncultured naive and memory CD4+ repertoires were searched for previously identified spike- and CEF-reactive CDR3s. After three terminal residues were trimmed from each end, CDR3 homology was quantified as pairwise Levenshtein distance using the stringdist R package. Held by TCRdb, this immuneACCESS table contains in-frame sequences only and omits some clones. Under half of the omission traces to an unresolved V gene where checked; the cause of the rest is unknown. D and trimming were read from the DNA, whereas the V and J calls and clone size are those reported in that table. This sample comprises some 45,000 clones, around 80% of them detected only once. About 1.3% of the sample comes from the top ten.

Note on this clone: Its antigen remains unidentified. Base quality data are lacking; no much larger clone is found one base away.

Naive and memory CD4+ T cells were separated from cryopreserved PBMCs by CD4 enrichment followed by EasySep naive CD4+ T cell enrichment. For 10 days, sorted naive or memory CD4+ T cells (roughly 110,000) were cultured at a 1:1 ratio with T cell-depleted PBMCs and CEF peptides. In general, triplicate replicate wells were used for every peptide culture condition. Ficoll-Paque PLUS gradient centrifugation was used to isolate PBMCs from leukapheresis product or whole blood. PBMCs were either cryopreserved at -140 degrees C or used fresh in the expansion assay. The QIAamp Micro DNA Kit was used to extract genomic DNA from the CD4+ T cells.

The sequence derives from an adult with COVID-19. The material sequenced was naive CD4+ T cells from PBMCs, cultured in vitro. The cell subset or site label on this specimen signifies: naive CD4+ T cells isolated by negative enrichment. Recombination joined TRBV30 with TRBJ1-5; matching of 5 bases hints at TRBD1 as the D gene. The CDR3 is CAWSGGDDQPQHF. The bases are TGTGCCTGGAGTGGGGGGGACGATCAGCCCCAGCATTTT.